A selection of T cell receptor beta chains follows, all from one sample in a study of vaccination and CD4 T cells after COVID-19. In TCRdb, the PCR reads were re-called with MiXCR into one record per CDR3 protein. The data show some 25,000 distinct CDR3 sequences, around two thirds seen once. Their antigen targets remain unknown. The sequencing used CD4+ T cells from blood, cultured in vitro, collected after SARS-CoV-2 vaccination. Receptors were obtained from a human donor who received a COVID-19 vaccine. CDR3s include the opening cysteine and the closing phenylalanine or tryptophan. The D gene is left open where the match is weak. Clone size appears in some rows only: once, few, many, or a class for an expanded clone.

TRBJ2-5 | TRBV7-3 | NA | NA | CASSLRGGNGETQYF | TGTGCCAGCAGTTTGCGGGGAGGAAACGGGGAGACCCAGTACTTC
TRBJ1-2 | TRBV7-2 | NA | few | CASSLAGWNGYTF | TGTGCCAGCAGCTTAGCGGGGTGGAATGGCTACACCTTC
TRBJ2-5 | TRBV2 | NA | NA | CASSQGGETQYF | TGTGCCAGCAGTCAGGGGGGAGAGACCCAGTACTTC
TRBJ2-5 | TRBV20-1 | TRBD1 | few | CSAKSGTEETQYF | TGCAGTGCTAAATCCGGGACAGAAGAGACCCAGTACTTC
TRBJ2-1 | TRBV19 | NA | NA | CASSIYGDYNEQFF | TGTGCCAGTAGTATTTACGGGGACTACAATGAGCAGTTCTTC
TRBJ2-7 | TRBV6-1 | NA | NA | CASREGTDSYEQYF | TGTGCCAGCAGGGAGGGGACAGACTCCTACGAGCAGTACTTC
TRBJ2-5 | TRBV7-5 | NA | NA | CISVSFGGGGKETQYF | NA
TRBJ1-1 | TRBV25-1 | NA | few | CASSESGTQNTEAFF | TGTGCCAGCAGTGAATCGGGGACGCAGAACACTGAAGCTTTCTTT
TRBJ1-5 | TRBV7-2 | NA | NA | CASSHGTADQPQHF | TGTGCCAGCAGCCACGGGACCGCAGATCAGCCCCAGCATTTT
TRBJ1-2 | TRBV7-2 | TRBD1 | once | CASTPDRGDYGYTF | TGTGCCAGCACTCCCGACAGGGGGGACTATGGCTACACCTTC
TRBJ2-5 | TRBV20-1 | NA | once | CSARHARETQETQYF | TGCAGTGCTAGACACGCCCGGGAAACCCAAGAGACCCAGTACTTC
TRBJ2-5 | TRBV30 | NA | NA | CACGREETQYF | TGTGCCTGCGGACGGGAAGAGACCCAGTACTTC
TRBJ1-1 | TRBV20-1 | NA | NA | CSADPRRKNTEAFF | TGCAGTGCTGATCCGCGCAGAAAGAACACTGAAGCTTTCTTT
TRBJ2-1 | TRBV24-1 | NA | few | CATSVGESYNEQFF | TGTGCCACCAGTGTTGGGGAATCCTACAATGAGCAGTTCTTC
TRBJ2-5 | TRBV30 | NA | NA | CAWRVRGRGTQYF | TGTGCCTGGAGGGTTAGGGGTAGGGGGACCCAGTACTTC
TRBJ1-5 | TRBV24-1 | NA | NA | CATGTPNSNQPQHF | TGTGCCACCGGGACACCTAATAGCAATCAGCCCCAGCATTTT
TRBJ1-6 | TRBV2 | NA | few | CASSATQGTLSPLHF | TGTGCCAGCAGTGCCACACAGGGTACTCTTTCACCCCTCCACTTT
TRBJ1-5 | TRBV7-8 | NA | NA | CASSLATGQPQHF | TGTGCCAGCAGCTTAGCGACGGGTCAGCCCCAGCATTTT
TRBJ1-5 | TRBV5-1 | TRBD1 | NA | CASSLGPGTGRNQPQHF | TGCGCCAGCAGCTTGGGGCCGGGGACAGGGCGGAATCAGCCCCAGCATTTT
TRBJ2-2 | TRBV2 | TRBD2 | NA | CASRLGTSVGELFF | TGTGCCAGCAGACTCGGGACTAGCGTGGGGGAGCTGTTTTTT
TRBJ2-5 | TRBV14 | TRBD1 | NA | CASSQVGQGETQYF | TGTGCCAGCAGCCAAGTGGGACAGGGAGAGACCCAGTACTTC
TRBJ1-3 | TRBV29-1 | NA | NA | CSVGGSGGNTIYF | TGCAGCGTTGGGGGCAGCGGGGGAAACACCATATATTTT
TRBJ2-3 | TRBV24-1 | NA | once | CATSDLLKGGTDTQYF | TGTGCCACCAGTGATTTGCTGAAAGGAGGCACAGATACGCAGTATTTT
TRBJ1-2 | TRBV6-1 | NA | NA | CASSESYSNYGYTF | TGTGCCAGCAGTGAAAGCTACAGTAACTATGGCTACACCTTC
TRBJ2-7 | TRBV20-1 | TRBD2 | few | CSARDEGGGSSYEQYF | TGCAGTGCTAGAGATGAGGGCGGGGGGAGCTCCTACGAGCAGTACTTC
TRBJ2-3 | TRBV20-1 | NA | few | CSARNQGIDTQYF | TGCAGTGCTAGAAACCAGGGTATAGATACGCAGTATTTT
TRBJ2-2 | TRBV24-1 | TRBD1 | NA | CATSRTGVNTGELFF | TGTGCCACCTCTAGGACAGGGGTGAACACCGGGGAGCTGTTTTTT
TRBJ2-7 | TRBV6-1 | NA | NA | CASTRRGVGDEQYF | TGTGCCAGCACCAGGAGGGGGGTTGGGGACGAGCAGTACTTC
TRBJ1-5 | TRBV24-1 | NA | few | CATSGGFNQPQHF | TGTGCCACCTCCGGTGGGTTTAATCAGCCCCAGCATTTT
TRBJ1-5 | TRBV7-8 | NA | NA | CASSLARANQPQHF | TGTGCCAGCAGCTTAGCCCGGGCAAATCAGCCCCAGCATTTT
TRBJ2-5 | TRBV15 | NA | NA | CATSRDPGRVAETQYF | TGTGCCACCAGCAGAGATCCGGGCAGGGTCGCGGAGACCCAGTACTTC
TRBJ1-1 | TRBV10-2 | NA | NA | CASTADTEAFF | TGCGCCAGCACGGCGGACACTGAAGCTTTCTTT
TRBJ2-2 | TRBV9 | TRBD1 | NA | CASSARGQGYTGELFF | TGTGCCAGCAGCGCCCGCGGACAGGGGTATACCGGGGAGCTGTTTTTT
TRBJ1-1 | TRBV20-1 | NA | NA | CSASRGRTEAFF | TGCAGTGCTAGCAGAGGGCGCACTGAAGCTTTCTTT
TRBJ2-1 | TRBV6-1 | NA | NA | CASRKGLLASNEQFF | TGTGCCAGCAGAAAGGGACTCTTAGCCAGCAATGAGCAGTTCTTC
TRBJ1-5 | TRBV7-2 | TRBD1 | once | CASSPTGAEPQHF | TGTGCCAGCAGCCCTACAGGGGCTGAGCCCCAGCATTTT
TRBJ2-1 | TRBV24-1 | TRBD1 | NA | CATSEQDRGGIDEQFF | TGTGCCACCAGTGAACAGGACAGGGGAGGTATAGATGAGCAGTTCTTC
TRBJ1-2 | TRBV6-5 | TRBD1 | NA | CASSYSDRGRGYTF | TGTGCCAGCAGTTACTCGGACAGGGGAAGAGGCTACACCTTC
TRBJ1-2 | TRBV20-1 | TRBD1 | NA | CSARDPNSDRAYGYTF | TGCAGTGCTAGAGATCCGAATTCCGACAGGGCATATGGCTACACCTTC
TRBJ2-7 | TRBV2 | NA | NA | CASSPEGLSYEQYF | TGTGCCAGCAGTCCGGAAGGGCTATCCTACGAGCAGTACTTC
TRBJ1-5 | TRBV24-1 | NA | NA | CATRDRGGGNQPQHF | TGTGCCACCAGAGACAGAGGAGGTGGCAATCAGCCCCAGCATTTT
TRBJ1-5 | TRBV7-8 | TRBD1 | once | CASSVRQGVRNQPQHF | TGTGCCAGCAGCGTCAGACAGGGGGTAAGGAATCAGCCCCAGCATTTT
TRBJ2-5 | TRBV2 | TRBD2 | NA | CASSPTGRAETQYF | TGTGCCAGCAGTCCAACCGGGAGGGCAGAGACCCAGTACTTC